This TCR beta chain emerged from a study of regulatory T cells in long-lasting Graves disease. Study-wide background: Less than 3 months of antithyroid drugs had been taken by newly diagnosed Graves' patients.

This clonotype was picked up many times. What it binds is unknown. Time point of the sample: newly diagnosed GD, antithyroid drugs for less than 3 months. From RNA extracted from PBMCs, the TCR library was made. Study conclusions and caveats: TRBV28, TRBJ1-2 and TRBJ2-5 emerged as the favored segments in persistent disease.

Construction of TCR beta libraries relied on iRepertoire HTBI primers and on Arm-PCR targeting CDR3 regions. TCRdb reprocessed the multiplex PCR reads via MiXCR and lists one record per CDR3 protein. Of some 370,000 distinct CDR3 sequences listed, approximately 12% are singletons. Per the germline V gene, CDR1 is DFQATT and CDR2 is SNEGSKA (reference sequence). The CDR3 is made up of 14 amino acids. In addition, the sample was reused for a study of T cells in Graves' hyperthyroidism and ophthalmopathy. That investigation notes: Ophthalmopathy and stable hyperthyroidism were separated by a 13 V-J model.

Sequencing used peripheral blood mononuclear cells (PBMCs), obtained at new diagnosis, from a patient treated with antithyroid drugs. This TCR came from a young woman with Graves disease. The chain is built from TRBV20-1 and TRBJ1-1, with 10 bases that match TRBD1. Here the CDR3 DNA reads TGCATGGGGAGGACAGGGGGTATCAACACTGAAGCTTTCTTT. As protein: CMGRTGGINTEAFF.